The sequence of this T cell receptor beta chain was determined in a study of vaccination effects on CD4 cells after COVID-19. Notes on this clone: Its antigen is currently unknown.

Trimming pared 3 bases from V and 4 bases from J, leaving 6 bases between. In germline, CDR1 is SQVTM, CDR2 ANQGSEA. The CDR3 runs to 11 residues. Using viral peptide pools, the ViraFEST assay grew out antigen-specific CD4+ T cells prior to sequencing. Following culture for more than 9 days, CD4+ T cells were isolated. Every participant took two doses of the BNT162b2 or mRNA-1273 vaccine. Profiling relied on immunoSEQ multiplex PCR, and the TCRdb table lists in-frame clones only, not all of them. The sample holds about 24,000 clones, around four fifths seen once. Here the sequenced sample was CD4+ T cells from PBMCs cultured with HCoV-NL63 spike peptides, taken after COVID-19 vaccination. The receptor was isolated from a human donor who received a COVID-19 vaccine. The chain employs TRBV29-1 and TRBJ1-2, with D maybe TRBD1 (5 bases). The DNA for the CDR3 is TGCAGCGTTGACGACAGCTATGGCTACACCTTC. Amino acid sequence: CSVDDSYGYTF.